These 14 T cell receptor beta chains originate from one sample sequenced in a study of cytotoxic CD8 clonotypes in ibrutinib-treated CLL. Using immunoSEQ multiplex PCR, the repertoire was profiled, and TCRdb retains in-frame clones only, with some absent. The sample records 200,000 to 250,000 clones, roughly three quarters being singletons. The sample consisted of PBMCs, taken after 12 months of ibrutinib treatment. The receptor source for this set is a human donor with chronic lymphocytic leukemia.

The chain uses TRBV7-9 and TRBJ1-3; D is unresolved. The CDR3 spans 15 residues. V gave up 5 bases and J gave up 4 bases, with 15 bases separating them. Germline-derived CDR1 and CDR2 are SEHNR and FQNEAQ (reference sequence). The CDR3 here is CASSPVGMRGNTIYF. The CDR3 region has the DNA TGTGCCAGCAGCCCCGTTGGGATGAGGGGAAACACCATATATTTT.

The V and J genes are TRBV7-4 and TRBJ2-7; D might be TRBD1 (6 bases). This CDR3 spans 17 amino acids. Germline V gene data show CDR1 as SGHVT and CDR2 as SQSDAQ. The V end lost 5 bases, the J end lost 3 bases, and 23 bases lay between the germline ends. CDR3 residues: CASSPRGNRDINYEQYF. CDR3 nucleotide sequence: TGTGCCAGCAGCCCCAGGGGCAACCGGGACATCAACTACGAGCAGTACTTC.

The chain combines TRBV6-1 with TRBJ1-1; a possible D gene is TRBD1 (5 bases). V was shortened by 4 bases and J by 7 bases, with 16 bases between the two germline ends. Per germline, CDR1 MNHNS and CDR2 SASEGT. The CDR3 is 14 residues long. As DNA, the CDR3 is TGTGCCAGCAGTGCCTTTGGGCGAGGGGTTGAAGCTTTCTTT. Its translation: CASSAFGRGVEAFF.

V gene TRBV7-9 combines with J gene TRBJ2-2; TRBD1 or TRBD2 may be the D gene (5 bases each). CDR1 SEHNR and CDR2 FQNEAQ come from the germline V gene (reference sequence). V lost 7 bases, J lost 4 bases, and 13 bases lay in between. The CDR3 consists of 14 residues. The CDR3 nucleotides are TGTGCCAGCATCGGGACGTCAGGCACCGGGGAGCTGTTTTTT. Translated, it gives CASIGTSGTGELFF.

This clone was counted only a few times. The chain links TRBV19 to TRBJ1-5; D is undetermined. V gave up 5 bases and J gave up 2 bases, with 13 bases separating them. Germline assignment: CDR1 LNHDA and CDR2 SQIVND (reference sequence). This CDR3 comprises 15 residues. The CDR3 spells CASSPGIHGNQPQHF. As DNA, the CDR3 is TGTGCCAGTAGTCCGGGAATCCACGGCAATCAGCCCCAGCATTTT.

The J gene is TRBJ1-1, the V gene TRBV28; D call uncertain. This CDR3 is built from 13 residues. Trimming shortened V by 8 bases and J by 0 bases, and 10 bases separated the two germline ends. Germline loops: CDR1 MDHEN, CDR2 SYDVKM. As DNA, the CDR3 is TGTGCCAGCCACCACGGAATGAACACTGAAGCTTTCTTT. Its protein is CASHHGMNTEAFF.

This clone was found once. The V and J genes are TRBV6-5 and TRBJ2-7; D is unresolved. Germline CDR1 MNHEY, CDR2 SVGAGI. V was trimmed by 1 base and J by 2 bases, leaving 15 bases between them. This CDR3 comprises 16 residues. In DNA, the CDR3 is TGTGCCAGCAGTTACTTCCCCCGTCCGGGCCCCTACGAGCAGTACTTC. Its translation: CASSYFPRPGPYEQYF.

The chain employs TRBV10-3 and TRBJ1-2; D remains ambiguous. Trimming stripped 0 bases from V and 6 bases from J, with 11 bases between. This CDR3 spans 14 amino acids. Germline V lookup: CDR1 ENHRY, CDR2 SYGVKD. CDR3 sequence: CAISESAQLDGYTF. CDR3 in DNA: TGTGCCATCAGTGAGTCAGCTCAGTTGGATGGCTACACCTTC.

The rearrangement uses TRBV6-6 and TRBJ1-5, with TRBD1 as a possible D gene (6 bases). CDR1 MNHNY and CDR2 SVGAGI come from the germline V gene (reference sequence). The CDR3 runs to 14 residues. Deletions cut 6 bases from V and 2 bases from J, with 11 bases between. The CDR3 coding sequence is TGTGCCAGCAGCAAGAGACAGGGCAATCAGCCCCAGCATTTT. It specifies CASSKRQGNQPQHF.

The J gene is TRBJ1-2, the V gene TRBV5-4; 7 bases map to TRBD1. The germline CDR1 and CDR2 sequences are SGHNT and YYREEE (reference sequence). J gave up 4 bases and V 4 bases, and 13 bases lay outside the gene matches. The CDR3 consists of 16 residues. CDR3 loop: CASSPKGRGWAYGYTF. The CDR3 DNA is TGTGCCAGCAGCCCCAAGGGCAGGGGGTGGGCCTATGGCTACACCTTC.

This clone has a handful of counts. This sequence joins TRBV27 and TRBJ2-7; TRBD2 is a possible D gene (6 bases). CDR1 MNHEY and CDR2 SMNVEV come from the germline V gene (reference sequence). This CDR3 is 15 amino acids long. Trimming cost V 10 bases and J 6 bases, with 25 bases left between them. CDR3 in DNA: TGTGCCACCGCATTAGCTCGGAGGGCCGACGGCGAGCAGTACTTC. This gives the protein CATALARRADGEQYF.

The chain is built from TRBV5-1 and TRBJ1-1, with no clear D. From germline, CDR1 is SGHRS and CDR2 YFSETQ. The ends were cut back, 0 bases at V and 1 base at J, with 7 bases in the middle. The length of the CDR3 is 14 residues. This chain's CDR3 is CASSLAWGNTEAFF. The DNA of the CDR3 is TGCGCCAGCAGCTTGGCCTGGGGGAACACTGAAGCTTTCTTT.

The genes are TRBV9 and TRBJ2-1; TRBD2 matches at 9 bases. Looked up from germline, CDR1 is SGDLS and CDR2 is YYNGEE. V lost 0 bases, J lost 4 bases, and 2 bases stayed unmatched. The CDR3 runs to 15 residues. CDR3 sequence: CASSVVTSGYNEQFF. The CDR3, as DNA: TGTGCCAGCAGCGTAGTTACTAGCGGGTACAATGAGCAGTTCTTC.

Here the CDR3 DNA reads TGTGCCAGCAGCACCAGACAGGGGTGGAGTGAGCAGTTCTTC. Its protein product is CASSTRQGWSEQFF. V gene TRBV9 combines with J gene TRBJ2-1; 8 bases map to TRBD1. The CDR3 has 14 residues. Per germline, CDR1 SGDLS and CDR2 YYNGEE. The V segment lost 4 bases and the J segment 9 bases; nucleotides outside the gene matches: 9.